The clone carrying this T cell receptor (beta chain) was picked up one time. This record belongs to a study of CD8 T cells in Susac syndrome. The T cells that were sequenced for TCR beta were CD8+ and CD4+ cells from blood. Germline assignment: CDR1 MGHDK and CDR2 SYGVNS. The CDR3 sequence is 16 residues long. J was trimmed by 1 base and V by 5 bases; bases with no gene match: 6. RNA in amounts of about 0.5 to 1 ug was reverse transcribed with random hexamers. Amplification of TCR beta CDR3 by immunoSEQ multiplex PCR spanned 54 Vbeta and 13 Jbeta. Via MiXCR, TCRdb re-called the immunoSEQ multiplex PCR reads, giving one row per CDR3 protein. The sample consists of about 160,000 distinct CDR3 sequences, about 92% of them appearing once.

The clonotype originates from a human donor in good health. The sequenced sample was CD4+ T cells from PBMCs. V is TRBV25-1 and J is TRBJ2-1, with 9 bases matching TRBD1. Here the CDR3 DNA reads TGTGCCAGCAGTTCGACCGGGACAGGGTCCTACAATGAGCAGTTCTTC. The encoded protein is CASSSTGTGSYNEQFF. Combining the CDR3 with reference TRBV25-1 and TRBJ2-1 gives the whole variable domain EADIYQTPRYLVIGTGKKITLECSQTMGHDKMYWYQQDPGMELHLIHYSYGVNSTEKGDLSSESTVSRIRTEHFPLTLESARPSHTSQYLCASSSTGTGSYNEQFFGPGTRLTVL.